A selection of T cell receptor beta chains follows, all from one sample in a study of T cells in Graves' hyperthyroidism and ophthalmopathy. TCRdb used MiXCR to reprocess the multiplex PCR reads, holding one entry per CDR3 protein. The repertoire holds 300,000 to 450,000 distinct CDR3 sequences, 15% to 20% seen once, with about a sixth in the top ten. Material: blood. These receptors originate from a woman aged 40 to 55 with Graves' ophthalmopathy. The CDR3 runs from the conserved cysteine through the conserved F or W.

TRBJ1-2 | TRBV20-1 | 12 | CSARDLGYGYTF
TRBJ1-5 | TRBV6-2/TRBV6-3 | 13 | CASGYKRDQPQHF
TRBJ2-7 | TRBV11-2 | 17 | CASSLSRHRGSTYEQYF
TRBJ2-7 | TRBV11-2 | 15 | CASSLEYGSSYEQYF
TRBJ2-2 | TRBV19 | 12 | CAIRVPTGELFF
TRBJ1-1 | TRBV9 | 14 | CASSAKGRTTEAFF
TRBJ2-7 | TRBV6-2/TRBV6-3 | 19 | CASSYSGRDTSGPPTAQYF
TRBJ2-5 | TRBV28 | 12 | CASSLTLETQYF
TRBJ2-5 | TRBV7-2 | 14 | CASSIDVTSKTQYF
TRBJ2-7 | TRBV6-1 | 14 | CASKAGRGSYEQYF
TRBJ1-1 | TRBV2 | 17 | CASSETGYPRSNTEAFF
TRBJ2-7 | TRBV29-1 | 18 | CSAGVDLGLAGGRYEQYF
TRBJ2-7 | TRBV11-2 | 16 | CASSPGVVTGVGEQYF
TRBJ2-7 | TRBV7-3 | 19 | CASSLMKGGSSGMSYEQYF
TRBJ2-5 | TRBV5-6 | 12 | CASSSNFETQYF
TRBJ2-7 | TRBV5-1 | 13 | CASSQRQGYEQYF
TRBJ2-2 | TRBV19 | 14 | CASSGGARTGELFF
TRBJ1-5 | TRBV6-1 | 15 | CASSDKTDWYQPQHF
TRBJ2-7 | TRBV7-3 | 15 | CASSLGKGAHYEQYF
TRBJ1-2 | TRBV30 | 13 | CAWAGGATYGYTF
TRBJ1-6 | TRBV6-1 | 15 | CASKGQGVYNSPLHF
TRBJ2-7 | TRBV6-1 | 15 | CASSVTRARLYEQYF
TRBJ2-6 | TRBV4-3 | 18 | CASSQGTGGLLGANVLTF
TRBJ1-2 | TRBV27 | 17 | CASTPNGGAGYHYGYTF
TRBJ2-7 | TRBV27 | 15 | CASRNRLAGAYEQYF
TRBJ2-7 | TRBV6-1 | 13 | CASTADSSYEQYF
TRBJ2-6 | TRBV7-2 | 15 | CASSSYRDRVDVLTF
TRBJ1-3 | TRBV6-1 | 13 | CASRDLSGNTIYF
TRBJ2-7 | TRBV6-8 | 17 | CASSLDLAGGEDYEQYF
TRBJ1-5 | TRBV12-3/TRBV12-4 | 18 | CASSLGIANGGFDQPQHF
TRBJ2-3 | TRBV7-6 | 20 | CASSLAGLAGSPRRTDTQYF
TRBJ2-7 | TRBV15 | 17 | CATSRAPGPSGGYEQYF
TRBJ1-5 | TRBV19 | 13 | CASRDRVSQPQHF
TRBJ2-7 | TRBV19 | 14 | CASSIEGGVYEQYF
TRBJ2-7 | TRBV5-1 | 13 | CASSQGVSWEQYF
TRBJ2-4 | TRBV28 | 16 | CASSFPTGIAKNIQYF
TRBJ1-1 | TRBV5-1 | 14 | CASSSLGQRTEAFF
TRBJ2-7 | TRBV6-1 | 14 | CASSEIQNSYEQYF
TRBJ1-2 | TRBV29-1 | 14 | CSVVSGGQPYGYTF
TRBJ2-7 | TRBV2 | 15 | CASSEPLWTDREQYF
TRBJ2-7 | TRBV13 | 15 | CASSFSSWSSYEQYF
TRBJ2-7 | TRBV12-3/TRBV12-4 | 13 | CASSLLGLNKQYF
TRBJ2-4 | TRBV20-1 | 14 | CSARDGEGGNIQYF
TRBJ1-2 | TRBV15 | 14 | CATSREGTGRGYTF
TRBJ1-1 | TRBV7-2 | 17 | CASSLALRGRGGTEAFF
TRBJ2-7 | TRBV15 | 17 | CATSRSPGTGVQGEQYF
TRBJ1-5 | TRBV28 | 15 | CASSLRPGRNQPQHF
TRBJ1-5 | TRBV6-5 | 15 | CASSFGGKGNQPQHF
TRBJ2-2 | TRBV20-1 | 12 | CSADGGSGELFF
TRBJ2-7 | TRBV20-1 | 12 | CSAWEQFYEQYF
TRBJ2-3 | TRBV20-1 | 19 | CSASGIWGGRGTSTDTQYF
TRBJ2-7 | TRBV3-1 | 15 | CASSQDPGVPYEQYF
TRBJ1-1 | TRBV7-2 | 14 | CASSLAQSMGKAFF
TRBJ2-7 | TRBV6-5 | 16 | CASSSSWAASSYEQYF
TRBJ1-1 | TRBV2 | 13 | CASQQGLNTEAFF
TRBJ1-2 | TRBV6-2/TRBV6-3 | 14 | CASRPPTGNYGYTF
TRBJ2-7 | TRBV6-1 | 13 | CASSDQETYEQYF
TRBJ2-7 | TRBV29-1 | 13 | CSVVGTVSYEQYF
TRBJ1-5 | TRBV6-5 | 15 | CASSRGTGGIQPQHF